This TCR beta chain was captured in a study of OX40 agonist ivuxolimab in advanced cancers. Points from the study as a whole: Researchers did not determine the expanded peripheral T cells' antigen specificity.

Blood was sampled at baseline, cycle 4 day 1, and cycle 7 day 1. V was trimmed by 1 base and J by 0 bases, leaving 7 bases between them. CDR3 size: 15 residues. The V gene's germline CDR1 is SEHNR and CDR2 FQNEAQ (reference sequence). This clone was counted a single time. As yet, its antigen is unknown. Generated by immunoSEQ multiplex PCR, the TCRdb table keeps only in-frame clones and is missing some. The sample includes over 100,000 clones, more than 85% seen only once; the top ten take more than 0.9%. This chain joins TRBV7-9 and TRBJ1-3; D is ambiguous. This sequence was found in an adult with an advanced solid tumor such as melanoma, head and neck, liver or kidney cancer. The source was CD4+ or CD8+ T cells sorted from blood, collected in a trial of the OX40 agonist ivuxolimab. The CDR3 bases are TGTGCCAGCAGCTTAGGAATTAGCTCTGGAAACACCATATATTTT. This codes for CASSLGISSGNTIYF.